In its sample, the clone carrying this T cell receptor beta chain was seen once. Its antigen is unidentified. This entry comes from a study of cytomegalovirus exposure and HLA in healthy donors. The CDR3 consists of 15 residues. Germline CDR1 reads SGHRS; CDR2 reads YFSETQ. V dropped 2 bases and J dropped 7; count of bases not matched to a gene: 9. Primers included in the PCR were 60 Vbeta and 13 Jbeta primers. Repertoires were generated with immunoSEQ multiplex PCR, while TCRdb's copy carries only in-frame clones and drops some. The sample lists 130,000 or so clones, approximately 80% occurring once. General study results and limits: In a later analysis, several top co-occurrence clusters appeared linked to parvovirus B19, influenza, CMV and Epstein-Barr virus.

The source material was PBMCs. V gene TRBV5-1 combines with J gene TRBJ1-1; 9 nucleotides match TRBD1. This sequence was found in a man aged 18 to 29 in good health and CMV-seropositive. Here the CDR3 reads CASSLFGQGLVEAFF. The CDR3 nucleotides read TGCGCCAGCAGCTTATTTGGACAGGGGTTGGTTGAAGCTTTCTTT. Supplemented by reference TRBV5-1 and TRBJ1-1, the full variable domain reads KAGVTQTPRYLIKTRGQQVTLSCSPISGHRSVSWYQQTPGQGLQFLFEYFSETQRNKGNFPGRFSGRQFSNSRSEMNVSTLELGDSALYLCASSLFGQGLVEAFFGQGTRLTVV.